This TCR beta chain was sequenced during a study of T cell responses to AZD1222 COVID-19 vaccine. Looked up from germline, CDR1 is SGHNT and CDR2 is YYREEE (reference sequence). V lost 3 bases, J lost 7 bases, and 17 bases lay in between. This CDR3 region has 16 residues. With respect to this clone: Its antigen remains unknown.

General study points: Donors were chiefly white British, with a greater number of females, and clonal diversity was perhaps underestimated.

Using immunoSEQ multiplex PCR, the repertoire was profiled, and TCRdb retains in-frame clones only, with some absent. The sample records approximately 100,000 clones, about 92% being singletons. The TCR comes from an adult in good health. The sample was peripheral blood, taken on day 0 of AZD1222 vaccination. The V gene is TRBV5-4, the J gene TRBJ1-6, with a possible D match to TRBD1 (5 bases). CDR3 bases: TGTGCCAGCAGCTCAGCAAAGCCAGGGAGAAATTCACCCCTCCACTTT. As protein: CASSSAKPGRNSPLHF. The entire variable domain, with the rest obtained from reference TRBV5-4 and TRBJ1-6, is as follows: ETGVTQSPTHLIKTRGQQVTLRCSSQSGHNTVSWYQQALGQGPQFIFQYYREEENGRGNFPPRFSGLQFPNYSSELNVNALELDDSALYLCASSSAKPGRNSPLHFGNGTRLTVT.